This paragraph covers one T cell receptor beta chain sequence. The antigen remains unidentified. The table came from immunoSEQ multiplex PCR; TCRdb's copy has only in-frame clones and leaves some out. In the table there are under 100,000 clones, 80% to 85% of which are singletons. The CDR3 loop spans 15 amino acids. CDR1 is SGDLS, CDR2 YYNGEE, per germline. The V gene end was trimmed by 2 bases and the J gene end by 10 bases; junction bases not matched to a gene: 11. In every patient, relapse followed autologous stem cell transplantation, while exposure to brentuximab vedotin differed. The entry originates in a study of PD-1 blockade in classical Hodgkin lymphoma. Overall study results and limits: A significant rise in TCR diversity was seen by C4D1 for CD4+ cells but not for CD8+ cells. Newly diagnosed patients reportedly had lower baseline TCR diversity than healthy donors. Newly diagnosed patients had diversity similar to the baseline diversity of complete responders.

The sample in question was peripheral blood mononuclear cells (PBMCs), obtained at baseline. The chain carries TRBV9 and TRBJ2-1, with 8 bases lining up with TRBD2. This receptor was obtained from a human donor with classical Hodgkin lymphoma. This chain's CDR3 is CASSVPSGLGGEQFF. In nucleotides, the CDR3 is TGTGCCAGCAGCGTGCCTAGCGGGCTCGGGGGGGAGCAGTTCTTC.